This is a list of T cell receptor beta chains from one sample in a study of healthy donors' naive CD4 and CD8 T cells. MiXCR was run by TCRdb on the reads, yielding one entry per CDR3 protein. Among roughly 200,000 distinct CDR3 sequences, about four fifths were seen once, and the ten largest hold less than 2.5%. The sample taken for sequencing was naive CD4+ and CD8+ T cells sorted from blood, pooled from several donors. The origin of the receptors is a pool of human donors in good health; the sample pools cells from several healthy donors. Each CDR3 is given with its conserved first and last residue. The D gene is left open where the match is weak. Clone size is given for some rows only: seen once, a few or many times, or a class if the clone is expanded.

abundance: NA; d_gene: TRBD1; j_gene: TRBJ1-2; len: 14; v_gene: TRBV19; CDR3nt: TGTGCCAGTAGTATCGGACAGGAGTACTATGGCTACACCTTC; CDR3aa: CASSIGQEYYGYTF
abundance: NA; d_gene: TRBD1; j_gene: TRBJ2-7; len: 15; v_gene: TRBV6-2/TRBV6-3; CDR3nt: TGTGCCAGCAGTTCGGTTCCGGGACAGCCTTACGAGCAGTACTTC; CDR3aa: CASSSVPGQPYEQYF
abundance: NA; d_gene: NA; j_gene: TRBJ2-3; len: 14; v_gene: TRBV6-5; CDR3nt: TGTGCCAGCAGTTACTCCTACGACACAGATACGCAGTATTTT; CDR3aa: CASSYSYDTDTQYF
abundance: few; d_gene: NA; j_gene: TRBJ2-7; len: 14; v_gene: TRBV27; CDR3nt: TGTGCCAGCAGACGAAGCGGAGAGAGCTACGAGCAGTACTTC; CDR3aa: CASRRSGESYEQYF
abundance: few; d_gene: NA; j_gene: TRBJ2-1; len: 18; v_gene: TRBV11-2; CDR3nt: TGTGCCAGCAGCTTATCGGTTCTTGAGGGAACCTTCTACAATGAGCAGTTCTTC; CDR3aa: CASSLSVLEGTFYNEQFF
abundance: NA; d_gene: NA; j_gene: TRBJ1-2; len: 14; v_gene: TRBV12-3/TRBV12-4; CDR3nt: TGTGCCAGCAGTTTAGTTCAGGGGATCTATGGCTACACCTTC; CDR3aa: CASSLVQGIYGYTF
abundance: NA; d_gene: NA; j_gene: TRBJ1-2; len: 13; v_gene: TRBV19; CDR3nt: TGTGCCAGTAGTATCGAGAGAACCTATGGCTACACCTTC; CDR3aa: CASSIERTYGYTF
abundance: NA; d_gene: NA; j_gene: TRBJ2-7; len: 12; v_gene: TRBV15; CDR3nt: TGTGCCACCAGCGGCAAGGCCTACGAGCAGTACTTC; CDR3aa: CATSGKAYEQYF
abundance: NA; d_gene: TRBD1; j_gene: TRBJ1-6; len: 19; v_gene: TRBV27; CDR3nt: TGTGCCAGCAGTTTATCTTATCCCCAAACAGGGGACTATAATTCACCCCTCCACTTT; CDR3aa: CASSLSYPQTGDYNSPLHF
abundance: once; d_gene: NA; j_gene: TRBJ1-5; len: 14; v_gene: TRBV6-2/TRBV6-3; CDR3nt: TGTGCCAGCAGTTACCTCGGGGCCGATCAGCCCCAGCATTTT; CDR3aa: CASSYLGADQPQHF
abundance: NA; d_gene: NA; j_gene: TRBJ2-2; len: 13; v_gene: TRBV19; CDR3nt: TGTGCCACCCCGGAGGTGAGCACCGGGGAGCTGTTTTTT; CDR3aa: CATPEVSTGELFF
abundance: NA; d_gene: NA; j_gene: TRBJ1-1; len: 14; v_gene: TRBV15; CDR3nt: TGTGCCACCAGCAGAACACAGGTGAACACTGAAGCTTTCTTT; CDR3aa: CATSRTQVNTEAFF
abundance: NA; d_gene: NA; j_gene: TRBJ2-3; len: 13; v_gene: TRBV29-1; CDR3nt: TGCAGCGTTGCAGGGATTGGCACAGATACGCAGTATTTT; CDR3aa: CSVAGIGTDTQYF
abundance: NA; d_gene: NA; j_gene: TRBJ2-5; len: 14; v_gene: TRBV20-1; CDR3nt: TGCAGTGCTAGAGATCGTACAGGCCAAGAGACCCAGTACTTC; CDR3aa: CSARDRTGQETQYF
abundance: NA; d_gene: NA; j_gene: TRBJ2-1; len: 13; v_gene: TRBV29-1; CDR3nt: TGCAGCGTTGAAGAGAGGGGATACAATGAGCAGTTCTTC; CDR3aa: CSVEERGYNEQFF
abundance: NA; d_gene: NA; j_gene: TRBJ1-2; len: 13; v_gene: TRBV7-9; CDR3nt: TGTGCCACGTCGCGACCGGACCCATATGGCTACACCTTC; CDR3aa: CATSRPDPYGYTF
abundance: NA; d_gene: NA; j_gene: TRBJ1-1; len: 13; v_gene: TRBV30; CDR3nt: TGTGCCTGGGCTCCGGGACATCGCACTGAAGCTTTCTTT; CDR3aa: CAWAPGHRTEAFF
abundance: once; d_gene: NA; j_gene: TRBJ1-1; len: 16; v_gene: TRBV4-3; CDR3nt: TGCGCCAGCAGCCAATACATGGACAGTCTGAACACTGAAGCTTTCTTT; CDR3aa: CASSQYMDSLNTEAFF
abundance: once; d_gene: NA; j_gene: TRBJ1-5; len: 14; v_gene: TRBV6-5; CDR3nt: TGTGCCAGCAGTTACTCTAGCTGGGGTCAGCCCCAGCATTTT; CDR3aa: CASSYSSWGQPQHF
abundance: NA; d_gene: NA; j_gene: TRBJ2-3; len: 12; v_gene: TRBV29-1; CDR3nt: TGCAGCGTGACGGCGGGCACAGATACGCAGTACTTT; CDR3aa: CSVTAGTDTQYF
abundance: NA; d_gene: NA; j_gene: TRBJ1-1; len: 14; v_gene: TRBV7-2; CDR3nt: TGTGCCAGCAGCCTCCTGACGGCTGCCACTGAAGCTTTCTTT; CDR3aa: CASSLLTAATEAFF
abundance: few; d_gene: NA; j_gene: TRBJ2-5; len: 15; v_gene: TRBV29-1; CDR3nt: TGCAGCGTCATAGACCCAGGAACCGTCCAAGAGACCCAGTACTTC; CDR3aa: CSVIDPGTVQETQYF
abundance: few; d_gene: NA; j_gene: TRBJ2-7; len: 15; v_gene: TRBV29-1; CDR3nt: TGCAGCGTTGAAGATCGTACAGGTGCTTCCTACGAGCAGTACTTC; CDR3aa: CSVEDRTGASYEQYF
abundance: NA; d_gene: NA; j_gene: TRBJ1-3; len: 17; v_gene: TRBV19; CDR3nt: TGTGCCAGTAGTCCCCGTCGAGAGGGAAGCTCTGGAAACACCATATATTTT; CDR3aa: CASSPRREGSSGNTIYF
abundance: NA; d_gene: TRBD1; j_gene: TRBJ1-1; len: 13; v_gene: TRBV27; CDR3nt: TGTGCCAGCGCACACAGGGGTTACACTGAAGCTTTCTTT; CDR3aa: CASAHRGYTEAFF
abundance: NA; d_gene: NA; j_gene: TRBJ1-6; len: 17; v_gene: TRBV27; CDR3nt: TGTGCCAGCAGTTTGTGGGACATCTCCTCTAATAATTCACCCCTCCACTTT; CDR3aa: CASSLWDISSNNSPLHF
abundance: NA; d_gene: NA; j_gene: TRBJ1-2; len: 14; v_gene: TRBV29-1; CDR3nt: TGCAGCGTTGAGGAGGGCAGGACTTTCTATGGCTACACCTTC; CDR3aa: CSVEEGRTFYGYTF
abundance: NA; d_gene: TRBD2; j_gene: TRBJ2-1; len: 16; v_gene: TRBV29-1; CDR3nt: TGCAGCGTTGAAGATACTAGCGGGAGGTCCTACAATGAGCAGTTCTTC; CDR3aa: CSVEDTSGRSYNEQFF
abundance: NA; d_gene: NA; j_gene: TRBJ2-1; len: 11; v_gene: TRBV19; CDR3nt: TGTGCCAGTAGTAAGGCTGATGAGCAGTTCTTC; CDR3aa: CASSKADEQFF
abundance: NA; d_gene: NA; j_gene: TRBJ2-5; len: 12; v_gene: TRBV19; CDR3nt: TGTGCCAGTAGTGCGCCGGTGGAGACCCAGTACTTC; CDR3aa: CASSAPVETQYF
abundance: NA; d_gene: TRBD1; j_gene: TRBJ1-1; len: 17; v_gene: TRBV6-2/TRBV6-3; CDR3nt: TGTGCCAGCATTCGCGGCTGGACAGGGATGGTGAACACTGAAGCTTTCTTT; CDR3aa: CASIRGWTGMVNTEAFF
abundance: NA; d_gene: TRBD1; j_gene: TRBJ1-5; len: 17; v_gene: TRBV5-6; CDR3nt: TGTGCCAGCAGCGATCCGGACACAGGGGGCCTTAATCAGCCCCAGCATTTT; CDR3aa: CASSDPDTGGLNQPQHF
abundance: NA; d_gene: NA; j_gene: TRBJ2-1; len: 18; v_gene: TRBV10-3; CDR3nt: TGTGCCATCAGTGAGTTCCCCGCGCAGGGAAACTCCTACAATGAGCAGTTCTTC; CDR3aa: CAISEFPAQGNSYNEQFF
abundance: NA; d_gene: TRBD1; j_gene: TRBJ2-3; len: 17; v_gene: TRBV7-2; CDR3nt: TGTGCCAGCAGCCGATACTGGGGGACAGGAAGCACAGATACGCAGTATTTT; CDR3aa: CASSRYWGTGSTDTQYF
abundance: few; d_gene: NA; j_gene: TRBJ2-5; len: 17; v_gene: TRBV24-1; CDR3nt: TGTGCCACCAGTGACCTGAAGGGGAGAACAGGCGGAGAGACCCAGTACTTC; CDR3aa: CATSDLKGRTGGETQYF